The 3 T cell receptor beta chains given below trace back to one sample, sequenced in a study of shared clonotypes between healthy human individuals. This table comes from immunoSEQ multiplex PCR, and its TCRdb copy is limited to in-frame clones, with some not included. The table lists some 650,000 clones, around 97% of them singletons. The sample was naive CD4+ T cells sorted from blood. Subset: CD45RA+ positively selected. These receptors were taken from a woman aged 25 to 39 in good health.

The V gene is TRBV27, the J gene TRBJ2-2; maybe TRBD1 (6 bases). The V end was cut by 2 bases, the J end by 3 bases, with 7 bases between. Germline V gives CDR1 MNHEY, CDR2 SMNVEV (reference sequence). The length of the CDR3 is 14 residues. The CDR3 bases are TGTGCCAGCAGTTTAGCAGGGGACACCGGGGAGCTGTTTTTT. Translation gives CASSLAGDTGELFF.

The chain recombines TRBV10-3 with TRBJ2-7, with 7 bases aligning to TRBD1. Losses at the gene ends were 3 bases for V and 3 bases for J; bases not matched to a gene: 2. Germline V gene sequence: CDR1 ENHRY, CDR2 SYGVKD. The CDR3 sequence is 13 residues long. Here the CDR3 reads CAISERTGYEQYF. The CDR3 DNA follows: TGTGCCATCAGTGAAAGGACAGGCTACGAGCAGTACTTC.

This chain uses TRBV28 with TRBJ2-5; D possibly matches TRBD1 or TRBD2 (5 bases each). The CDR3 contains 15 residues. Deletions cut 11 bases from V and 2 bases from J, with 21 bases between. Germline V gives CDR1 MDHEN, CDR2 SYDVKM. This chain's CDR3 is CAGGGAEHGQETQYF. As DNA, the CDR3 is TGTGCCGGGGGTGGCGCGGAGCATGGTCAAGAGACCCAGTACTTC.